The 4 T cell receptor beta chains below were found in one sample sequenced in a study of shared clonotypes between healthy human individuals (TCRdb year 2020). Library preparation used the immunoSEQ multiplex PCR assay. Not all clones reach the TCRdb copy of this immuneACCESS table, which keeps in-frame sequences only. Checked studies attribute under half of the gap to unresolved V genes and leave the rest unexplained. For this sample there are about 680,000 clones; about 92% appear just once. 24% of the sample rests with the top ten. CD8 naive samples were obtained by positive selection for CCR7 among CD45RO-negative cells, yielding a CD45RA+CCR7+ population from which TemRA cells were excluded. The sample taken for sequencing was naive CD8+ T cells sorted from blood. What this sample's cell subset or site label stands for: CD45RA+CCR7+. These receptors originate from a man younger than 45 in good health.

The V and J genes are TRBV6-5 and TRBJ2-7; D possibly corresponds to TRBD2 (6 bases). This CDR3 is 14 amino acids long. Germline V lookup: CDR1 MNHEY, CDR2 SVGAGI. V lost 0 bases, J lost 3 bases, and 9 bases lay in between. In DNA, the CDR3 is TGTGCCAGCAGTTACTCGCGGGACGGCTACGAGCAGTACTTC. As protein: CASSYSRDGYEQYF.

The rearrangement links TRBV6-1 to TRBJ2-5; the D is unclear. CDR1 and CDR2 from the germline V gene are MNHNS and SASEGT. CDR3 length: 15 residues. V was clipped by 4 bases and J by 3 bases, with 15 bases between them. This CDR3 reads CASSGVRYKEETQYF. The CDR3 nucleotides are TGTGCCAGCAGTGGGGTGAGATATAAGGAAGAGACCCAGTACTTC.

The genes are TRBV10-3 and TRBJ2-7, with TRBD1 matching over 8 bases. The CDR3 has 14 amino acids. Germline values: CDR1 ENHRY, CDR2 SYGVKD. The V segment lost 4 bases and the J segment 1 base; nucleotides outside the gene matches: 3. CDR3: CAISVQGASYEQYF. The CDR3 DNA reads as TGTGCCATCAGTGTTCAGGGGGCATCCTACGAGCAGTACTTC.

The chain links TRBV27 to TRBJ2-7; TRBD2 matches 9 bases. The CDR3 has 15 residues. Unmatched junction bases numbered 11, after V lost 8 bases and J lost 3 bases. Germline V lookup: CDR1 MNHEY, CDR2 SMNVEV (reference sequence). CDR3 in amino acids: CASAPGTSRDYEQYF. CDR3 coding DNA: TGTGCCAGCGCCCCCGGGACTAGCCGAGACTACGAGCAGTACTTC.